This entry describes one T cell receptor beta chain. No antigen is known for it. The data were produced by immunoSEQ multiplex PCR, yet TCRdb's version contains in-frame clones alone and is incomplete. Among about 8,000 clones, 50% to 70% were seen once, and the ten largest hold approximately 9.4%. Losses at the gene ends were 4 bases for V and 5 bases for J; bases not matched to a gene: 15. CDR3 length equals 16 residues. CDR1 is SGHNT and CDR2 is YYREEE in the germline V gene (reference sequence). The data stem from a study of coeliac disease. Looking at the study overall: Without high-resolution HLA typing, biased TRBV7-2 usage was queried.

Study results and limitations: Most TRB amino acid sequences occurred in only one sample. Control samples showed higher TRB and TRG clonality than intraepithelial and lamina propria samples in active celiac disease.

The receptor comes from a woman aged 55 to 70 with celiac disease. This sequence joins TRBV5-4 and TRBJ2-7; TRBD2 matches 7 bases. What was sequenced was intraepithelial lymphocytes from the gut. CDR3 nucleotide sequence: TGTGCCAGCAGCCTCGGATATCGCGGGAGTGCCAACGAGCAGTACTTC. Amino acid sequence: CASSLGYRGSANEQYF.